A single sample gave rise to the 23 T cell receptor beta chains below, sequenced in a study of shared clonotypes between healthy human individuals. Sequencing used immunoSEQ multiplex PCR; TCRdb keeps in-frame clones, though not all of them. The sample has 400,000 or so clones; roughly 96% are singletons. The material sequenced was memory CD8+ T cells sorted from blood. Subset specified: CD45RO+ cells pooled with CCR7-negative TemRA cells. These receptors all stem from a man aged 30-40 years in good health.

The V and J genes are TRBV10-3 and TRBJ1-3; 7 positions match TRBD1. Germline V CDR1 and CDR2: ENHRY, SYGVKD. This CDR3 spans 15 amino acids. V gave up 4 bases and J gave up 1 base; unmatched junction bases: 4. DNA for the CDR3: TGTGCCATCAGTGCAAGACAGGGATCTGGAAACACCATATATTTT. Translating gives CAISARQGSGNTIYF.

V gene TRBV19 combines with J gene TRBJ2-2, with 10 bases aligning to TRBD2. The J segment lost 0 bases and the V segment lost 5 bases, leaving 15 bases of the junction unmatched. The CDR3 is 20 residues long. Looked up from germline, CDR1 is LNHDA and CDR2 is SQIVND (reference sequence). CDR3 coding DNA: TGTGCCAGTAGTTCAGTAGCGGGAGGCCGTGGTTTCGCGAACACCGGGGAGCTGTTTTTT. Amino acids: CASSSVAGGRGFANTGELFF.

This chain uses TRBV5-4 with TRBJ1-1; no reliable D call. Germline lookup yields CDR1 SGHNT and CDR2 YYREEE (reference sequence). V shed 0 bases and J shed 6 bases, with 6 bases lying between them. This CDR3 has 12 residues. DNA for the CDR3: TGTGCCAGCAGCTTGGGCAGCGCTGAAGCTTTCTTT. This codes for CASSLGSAEAFF.

This clone was picked up one time. The V and J genes are TRBV7-9 and TRBJ1-1, with D tentatively TRBD1 (6 bases). Trimming left V 3 bases short and J 9 bases short, with 14 bases between. The CDR3 has 13 amino acids. The germline CDR1 and CDR2 sequences are SEHNR and FQNEAQ (reference sequence). CDR3 DNA sequence: TGTGCCAGCAGCTTCAGTGGACAGCACCAAGCTTTCTTT. As protein: CASSFSGQHQAFF.

J is TRBJ1-3 and V is TRBV30, with unresolved D. Germline assignment: CDR1 GTSNPN and CDR2 SVGIG (reference sequence). The CDR3 has 14 residues. In DNA, the CDR3 is TGTTCAGCTCGAGCCTTAAGCTCTGGAAACACCATATATTTT. Protein product: CSARALSSGNTIYF.

The chain has TRBV28 and TRBJ2-3; TRBD2 agrees at 9 bases. CDR1 MDHEN and CDR2 SYDVKM come from the germline V gene. CDR3 length: 16 amino acids. The V and J ends lost 2 bases and 4 bases, in that order; junction bases with no gene match: 7. The CDR3 DNA reads as TGTGCCAGCAGTTTACTTAGCGGGAGTGGCGCAGATACGCAGTATTTT. Translation gives CASSLLSGSGADTQYF.

The chain carries TRBV20-1 and TRBJ2-7; the D gene is possibly TRBD1 (5 bases). Germline CDR1 and CDR2: DFQATT and SNEGSKA (reference sequence). The CDR3 consists of 11 residues. V lost 6 bases, J lost 3 bases, and 9 bases lay in between. CDR3 loop: CSAARVYEQYF. The DNA for the CDR3 is TGCAGTGCCGCCAGGGTCTACGAGCAGTACTTC.

This clone was detected once. The V call is TRBV2, the J call TRBJ1-4; the D is unclear. This CDR3 region has 13 residues. The germline V and J ends were trimmed by 6 bases and 4 bases, with 9 bases remaining between them. The V gene's germline CDR1 is SNHLY and CDR2 FYNNEI. The CDR3 protein is CASRRGLNEKLFF. DNA for the CDR3: TGTGCCAGCAGGCGCGGCCTTAATGAAAAACTGTTTTTT.

The V gene is TRBV7-9, the J gene TRBJ2-7, with 7 bases matching TRBD1. The germline CDR1 and CDR2 sequences are SEHNR and FQNEAQ (reference sequence). This CDR3 is 16 amino acids long. With V trimmed by 2 bases and J by 4 bases, 11 bases remained unmatched. CDR3 loop: CASSLSIPGQTYEQYF. The CDR3, as DNA: TGTGCCAGCAGCTTAAGTATCCCGGGACAGACGTACGAGCAGTACTTC.

The chain joins TRBV28 to TRBJ2-2; D gene uncertain. Germline V CDR1 and CDR2: MDHEN, SYDVKM. The CDR3 is made up of 15 amino acids. V was cut by 6 bases and J by 4 bases, with 15 bases left in between. CDR3 protein: CASRIPTGATGELFF. Written as DNA, the CDR3 is TGTGCCAGCAGGATTCCCACTGGAGCCACCGGGGAGCTGTTTTTT.

This chain links TRBV5-4 with TRBJ2-1, with TRBD2 matching over 7 bases. Germline CDR1 SGHNT, CDR2 YYREEE (reference sequence). The junction had 10 bases not matched to a gene; V was cut back by 2 bases and J by 14 bases. This CDR3 is built from 13 residues. CDR3 nucleotides: TGTGCCAGCAGCTTTCTCAGCAGCGGGAATAAGTTCTTC. Its translation: CASSFLSSGNKFF. Together with reference TRBV5-4 and TRBJ2-1, the CDR3 gives the full variable domain: ETGVTQSPTHLIKTRGQQVTLRCSSQSGHNTVSWYQQALGQGPQFIFQYYREEENGRGNFPPRFSGLQFPNYSSELNVNALELDDSALYLCASSFLSSGNKFFGPGTRLTVL.

The chain couples TRBV7-9 to TRBJ2-3; maybe TRBD2 (5 bases). The CDR3 extends over 15 amino acids. Germline lookup yields CDR1 SEHNR and CDR2 FQNEAQ (reference sequence). Trimming left V 7 bases short and J 0 bases short, with 14 bases between. The CDR3 DNA is TGTGCCAGCATCCCACGGACTGGGAGCACAGATACGCAGTATTTT. This translates into CASIPRTGSTDTQYF.

The chain is built from TRBV6-1 and TRBJ2-7, with D perhaps TRBD1 (6 bases). Germline assignment: CDR1 MNHNS and CDR2 SASEGT. The CDR3 loop spans 14 amino acids. V was shortened by 6 bases and J by 0 bases, with 12 bases between the two germline ends. Here the CDR3 reads CASSAQGSSYEQYF. The CDR3 coding sequence is TGTGCCAGCAGCGCTCAGGGGAGCTCCTACGAGCAGTACTTC.

The V call is TRBV7-2, the J call TRBJ1-6; D is unclear. V shed 2 bases and J shed 9 bases, with 5 bases lying between them. There are 12 residues in the CDR3. The V gene's germline CDR1 is SGHTA and CDR2 FQGNSA. The CDR3 nucleotides read TGTGCCAGCAGCTTATCGGGTTCACCCCTCCACTTT. The encoded protein is CASSLSGSPLHF.

The rearrangement uses TRBV6-5 and TRBJ1-2; D gene ambiguous. In germline, CDR1 is MNHEY, CDR2 SVGAGI. V dropped 2 bases and J dropped 3 bases, with 7 bases sitting between them. The CDR3 extends over 13 amino acids. CDR3 residues: CASSYLGDYGYTF. CDR3 DNA: TGTGCCAGCAGTTACCTGGGAGACTATGGCTACACCTTC.

The chain is built from TRBV27 and TRBJ2-1, with D perhaps matching TRBD1 or TRBD2 (7 bases each). Trimming stripped 5 bases from V and 9 bases from J, with 20 bases between. CDR1 is MNHEY and CDR2 is SMNVEV in the germline V gene (reference sequence). The length of the CDR3 is 15 residues. CDR3 in amino acids: CASSLGGGSGGEQFF. The CDR3 DNA is TGTGCCAGCAGTCTAGGGGGCGGGAGCGGCGGTGAGCAGTTCTTC.

Of note for this clone: This same CDR3 is encoded by further DNA sequences in the sample. This sequence joins TRBV5-1 and TRBJ2-1, with 9 bases identical to TRBD1. The CDR3 length is 14 residues. J gave up 4 bases and V 2 bases, and 1 base lay outside the gene matches. Germline loops: CDR1 SGHRS, CDR2 YFSETQ. CDR3 protein: CASSFGQGYNEQFF. DNA of the CDR3: TGCGCCAGCAGCTTTGGACAGGGGTACAATGAGCAGTTCTTC.

The chain has TRBV4-1 and TRBJ2-2, with TRBD1 identical over 7 bases. Germline V gene data show CDR1 as MGHRA and CDR2 as YSYEKL. There are 16 residues in the CDR3. V gave up 4 bases and J gave up 1 base; unmatched junction bases: 6. The CDR3 DNA sequence: TGCGCCAGCAGCCTTCGACAGGGACGGAACACCGGGGAGCTGTTTTTT. It translates to CASSLRQGRNTGELFF.

V gene TRBV5-1 combines with J gene TRBJ1-1, with D possibly being TRBD1 (5 bases). The CDR3 sequence is 16 residues long. The V gene lost 1 base and the J gene lost 2 bases, with 15 bases spanning the gap. CDR1 and CDR2 from the germline V gene are SGHRS and YFSETQ. This CDR3 is CASSLRNRSGNTEAFF. The CDR3 DNA is TGCGCCAGCAGCTTGAGGAACAGGTCGGGTAACACTGAAGCTTTCTTT. Using reference TRBV5-1 and TRBJ1-1 for the parts outside the CDR3, the full variable domain is KAGVTQTPRYLIKTRGQQVTLSCSPISGHRSVSWYQQTPGQGLQFLFEYFSETQRNKGNFPGRFSGRQFSNSRSEMNVSTLELGDSALYLCASSLRNRSGNTEAFFGQGTRLTVV.

This chain links TRBV2 with TRBJ1-4, with 8 bases aligning to TRBD1. Trimming removed 5 bases from V and 7 bases from J; junction bases left unmatched: 6. This CDR3 contains 14 residues. Germline V gene sequence: CDR1 SNHLY, CDR2 FYNNEI. Here the CDR3 reads CASSKDREGEKLFF. CDR3 sequence (DNA): TGTGCCAGCAGTAAGGACAGGGAAGGTGAAAAACTGTTTTTT.

V and J are TRBV28 and TRBJ2-7, with D possibly being TRBD2 (6 bases). V dropped 8 bases and J dropped 2 bases, with 19 bases sitting between them. This CDR3 is built from 15 residues. The germline V gene has CDR1 MDHEN and CDR2 SYDVKM. As DNA, the CDR3 is TGTGCCAGCCGCCAAGCGGATAGCGGACCCTACGAGCAGTACTTC. It codes for CASRQADSGPYEQYF.

The chain uses TRBV10-3 and TRBJ2-7; D remains ambiguous. Germline V gene sequence: CDR1 ENHRY, CDR2 SYGVKD. The CDR3 runs 14 residues. Trimming removed 11 bases at V and 0 bases at J, with 17 bases between. The chain's CDR3 is CAVLAGKSSYEQYF. The CDR3 nucleotides read TGTGCCGTCCTGGCCGGAAAAAGCTCCTACGAGCAGTACTTC.

The V and J genes are TRBV2 and TRBJ1-1; D remains unclear. This CDR3 spans 13 amino acids. V was pared by 6 bases and J by 8 bases, with 16 bases between. From germline, CDR1 is SNHLY and CDR2 FYNNEI. CDR3 DNA: TGTGCCAGCAGGTCAGGCCCGGGGTCGGAAGCTTTCTTT. Translating gives CASRSGPGSEAFF.